This T cell receptor (beta chain) was captured by sequencing in a study of identical twins. This CDR3 is built from 15 residues. The germline V gene has CDR1 LNHNV and CDR2 YYDKDF (reference sequence). The V end lost 1 base, the J end lost 0 bases, and 7 bases lay between the germline ends. One entry per CDR3 protein results from TCRdb running MiXCR on the 5' RACE reads. The sample lists 400,000 to 550,000 distinct CDR3 sequences; approximately 24% were seen once. The sample was also linked to a second study, of T cells expressing NK-cell markers.

Sequenced material: CD4+ T cells sorted from blood. The clonotype comes from a woman under 30 in good health. The chain links TRBV15 to TRBJ1-5; D gene uncertain. CDR3 nucleotides: TGTGCCACCAGCAGAGTCCGACATAGCAATCAGCCCCAGCATTTT. Translating gives CATSRVRHSNQPQHF.